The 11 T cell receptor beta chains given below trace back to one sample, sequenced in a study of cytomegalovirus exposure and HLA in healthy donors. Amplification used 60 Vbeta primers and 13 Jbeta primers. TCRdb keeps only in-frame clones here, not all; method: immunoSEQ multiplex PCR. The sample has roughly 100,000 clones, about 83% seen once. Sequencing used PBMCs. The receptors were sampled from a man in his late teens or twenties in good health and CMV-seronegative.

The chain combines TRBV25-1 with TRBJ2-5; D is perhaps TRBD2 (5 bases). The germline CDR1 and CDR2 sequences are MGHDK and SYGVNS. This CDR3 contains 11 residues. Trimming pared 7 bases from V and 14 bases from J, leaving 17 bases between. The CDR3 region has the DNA TGTGCCAGCACCCTCGCCGGGGTCAATTACTTC. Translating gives CASTLAGVNYF.

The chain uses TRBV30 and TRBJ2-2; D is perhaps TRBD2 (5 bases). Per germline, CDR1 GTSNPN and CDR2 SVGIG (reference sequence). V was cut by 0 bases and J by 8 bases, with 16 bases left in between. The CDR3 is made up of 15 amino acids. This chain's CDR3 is CAWSVLAPALGELFF. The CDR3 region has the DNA TGTGCCTGGAGTGTATTAGCGCCAGCCCTAGGGGAGCTGTTTTTT.

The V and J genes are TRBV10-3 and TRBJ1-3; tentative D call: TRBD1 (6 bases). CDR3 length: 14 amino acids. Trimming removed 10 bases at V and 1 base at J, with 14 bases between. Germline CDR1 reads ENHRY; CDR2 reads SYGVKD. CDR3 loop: CATLPDRSGNTIYF. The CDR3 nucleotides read TGTGCCACCCTCCCGGACAGATCTGGAAACACCATATATTTT.

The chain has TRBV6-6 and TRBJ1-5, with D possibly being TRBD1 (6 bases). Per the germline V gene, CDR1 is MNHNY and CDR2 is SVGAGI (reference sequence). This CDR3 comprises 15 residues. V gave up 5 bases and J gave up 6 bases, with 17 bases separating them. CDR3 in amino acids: CASSLYGGGTQPQHF. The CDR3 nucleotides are TGTGCCAGCAGTCTCTACGGGGGGGGCACTCAGCCCCAGCATTTT.

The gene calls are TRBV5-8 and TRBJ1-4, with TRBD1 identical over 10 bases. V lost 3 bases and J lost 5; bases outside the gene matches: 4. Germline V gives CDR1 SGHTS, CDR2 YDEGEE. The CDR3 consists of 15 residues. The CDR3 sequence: CASSSQDRGNEKLFF. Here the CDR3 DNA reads TGTGCCAGCAGCTCACAGGACAGGGGGAATGAAAAACTGTTTTTT.

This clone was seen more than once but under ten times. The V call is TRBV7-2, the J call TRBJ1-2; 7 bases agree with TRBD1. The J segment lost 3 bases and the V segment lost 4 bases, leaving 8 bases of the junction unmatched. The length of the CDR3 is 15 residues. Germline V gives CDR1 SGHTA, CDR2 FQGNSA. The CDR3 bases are TGTGCCAGCAGCTCAGGACAGGAAGGGTACTATGGCTACACCTTC. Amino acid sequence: CASSSGQEGYYGYTF.

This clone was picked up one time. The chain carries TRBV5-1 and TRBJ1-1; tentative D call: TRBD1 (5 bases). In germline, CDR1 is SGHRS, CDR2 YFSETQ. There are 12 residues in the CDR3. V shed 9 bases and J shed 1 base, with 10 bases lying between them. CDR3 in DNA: TGCGCCACCCGCCAGGGGAACACTGAAGCTTTCTTT. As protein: CATRQGNTEAFF.

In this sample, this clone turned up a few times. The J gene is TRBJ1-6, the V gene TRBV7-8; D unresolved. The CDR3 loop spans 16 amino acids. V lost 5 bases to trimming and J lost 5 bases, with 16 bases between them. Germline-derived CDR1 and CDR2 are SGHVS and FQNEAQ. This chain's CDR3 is CASSADSRLDNSPLHF. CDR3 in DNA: TGTGCCAGCAGCGCAGACTCCCGTTTAGATAATTCACCCCTCCACTTT. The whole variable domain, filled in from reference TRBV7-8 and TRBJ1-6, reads GAGVSQSPRYKVAKRGQDVALRCDPISGHVSLFWYQQALGQGPEFLTYFQNEAQLDKSGLPSDRFFAERPEGSVSTLKIQRTQQEDSAVYLCASSADSRLDNSPLHFGNGTRLTVT.

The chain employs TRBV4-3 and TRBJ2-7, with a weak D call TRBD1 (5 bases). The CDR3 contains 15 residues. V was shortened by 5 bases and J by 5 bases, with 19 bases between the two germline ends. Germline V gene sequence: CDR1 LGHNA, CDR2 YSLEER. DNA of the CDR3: TGCGCCAGCAGCTCACCAGGGTTGGGGATCCACGAGCAGTACTTC. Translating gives CASSSPGLGIHEQYF.

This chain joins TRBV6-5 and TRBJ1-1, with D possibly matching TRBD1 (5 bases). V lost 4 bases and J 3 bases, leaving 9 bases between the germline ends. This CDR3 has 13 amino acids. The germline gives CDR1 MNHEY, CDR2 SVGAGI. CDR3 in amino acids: CASSSRGDTEAFF. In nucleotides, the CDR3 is TGTGCCAGCAGTTCCCGGGGGGACACTGAAGCTTTCTTT.

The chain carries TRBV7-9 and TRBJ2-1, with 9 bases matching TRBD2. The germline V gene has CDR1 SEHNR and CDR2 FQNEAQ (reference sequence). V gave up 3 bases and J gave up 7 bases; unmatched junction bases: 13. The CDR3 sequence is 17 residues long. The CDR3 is CASSFDIAGVTGNEQFF. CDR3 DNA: TGTGCCAGCAGCTTTGACATAGCGGGAGTTACGGGGAATGAGCAGTTCTTC. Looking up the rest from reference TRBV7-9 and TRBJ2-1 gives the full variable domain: DTGVSQNPRHKITKRGQNVTFRCDPISEHNRLYWYRQTLGQGPEFLTYFQNEAQLEKSRLLSDRFSAERPKGSFSTLEIQRTEQGDSAMYLCASSFDIAGVTGNEQFFGPGTRLTVL.